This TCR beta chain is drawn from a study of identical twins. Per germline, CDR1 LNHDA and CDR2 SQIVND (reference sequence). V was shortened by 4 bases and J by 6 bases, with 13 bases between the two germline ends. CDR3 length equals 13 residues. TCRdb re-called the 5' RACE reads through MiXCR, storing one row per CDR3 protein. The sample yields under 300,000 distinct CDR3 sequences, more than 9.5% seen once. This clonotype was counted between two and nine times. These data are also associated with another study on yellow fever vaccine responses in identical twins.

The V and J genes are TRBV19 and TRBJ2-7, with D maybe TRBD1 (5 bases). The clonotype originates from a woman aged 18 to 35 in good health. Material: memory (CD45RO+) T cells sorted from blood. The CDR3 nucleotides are TGTGCCAGTAGTACCACCATACAGGTCGAGCAGTACTTC. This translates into CASSTTIQVEQYF.